This T cell receptor (beta chain) was recorded in a study of blood T cell repertoires in COVID-19. In the original analysis: The authors estimated nucleated cell counts from reference gene primer amplification. Libraries were prepared by immunoSEQ multiplex PCR; TCRdb keeps only in-frame clonotypes and omits some of them. Clone size and V and J calls were adopted from that table, with D and trimming inferred from the DNA. The data contain some 200,000 clones, more than 75% of them seen just once; the ten biggest clones take up about 13%. From germline, CDR1 is MNHNY and CDR2 SVGAGI (reference sequence). V dropped 0 bases and J dropped 7 bases, with 9 bases sitting between them. The CDR3 runs 13 residues.

This clonotype originated in a human donor in a cohort sampled during active COVID-19. The chain has TRBV6-6 and TRBJ1-1; D possibly corresponds to TRBD1 (5 bases). The sequenced sample was peripheral blood. The CDR3 is CASSYSGAGEAFF. DNA for the CDR3: TGTGCCAGCAGTTACTCTGGGGCTGGTGAAGCTTTCTTT.